What follows are 21 T cell receptor beta chains derived from one specimen sequenced in a study of blood T cell repertoires in COVID-19. Generated by immunoSEQ multiplex PCR, the TCRdb table keeps only in-frame clones and is missing some. The data contain 400,000 to 450,000 clones, 90% of them seen just once; the ten biggest clones take up approximately 0.65%. The material sequenced was PBMCs or T cells enriched from blood (not recorded which). These receptors were collected from a man aged 18 to 30 who had recovered from COVID-19.

CDR3 DNA: TGTGCCAGCAGCCAAGTTCAGGGAGGCAGCACTGAAGCTTTCTTT. This sequence encodes CASSQVQGGSTEAFF. V usage is TRBV3-1 (or the pseudogene TRBV3-2) and J usage is TRBJ1-1; D possibly corresponds to TRBD1 (5 bases). Trimming removed 1 base at V and 4 bases at J, with 13 bases between. CDR1 and CDR2 from the germline V gene are LGHDT and YNNKEL (reference sequence). The CDR3 loop spans 15 amino acids.

CDR3 sequence reads: CASSLGLNSPLHF. The CDR3 bases are TGTGCCAGCAGCTTGGGTCTTAATTCACCCCTCCACTTT. The chain combines TRBV5-5 with TRBJ1-6; D call uncertain. Germline V gives CDR1 SGHKS, CDR2 YYEKEE (reference sequence). With 0 bases removed from V and 6 bases from J, the gap between germline ends came to 4 bases. There are 13 residues in the CDR3. Based on the CDR3 plus reference TRBV5-5 and TRBJ1-6, the full variable domain is DAGVTQSPTHLIKTRGQQVTLRCSPISGHKSVSWYQQVLGQGPQFIFQYYEKEERGRGNFPDRFSARQFPNYSSELNVNALLLGDSALYLCASSLGLNSPLHFGNGTRLTVT.

The V call is TRBV5-1, the J call TRBJ1-2; 7 bases fit TRBD1. Germline-derived CDR1 and CDR2 are SGHRS and YFSETQ. The CDR3 consists of 13 residues. The V and J ends lost 7 bases and 5 bases, in that order; junction bases with no gene match: 8. This CDR3 reads CASQTSGGYGYTF. As DNA, the CDR3 is TGCGCCAGCCAGACCTCAGGGGGTTATGGCTACACCTTC. Filled out from reference TRBV5-1 and TRBJ1-2, the complete variable domain reads KAGVTQTPRYLIKTRGQQVTLSCSPISGHRSVSWYQQTPGQGLQFLFEYFSETQRNKGNFPGRFSGRQFSNSRSEMNVSTLELGDSALYLCASQTSGGYGYTFGSGTRLTVV.

This clone was detected only once. The rearrangement uses TRBV6-1 and TRBJ2-3, with unresolved D. The V end lost 2 bases, the J end lost 5 bases, and 11 bases lay between the germline ends. The length of the CDR3 is 14 residues. Germline loops: CDR1 MNHNS, CDR2 SASEGT. CDR3 nucleotides: TGTGCCAGCAGTGAATACGGAGCTATAGATACGCAGTATTTT. Amino acids: CASSEYGAIDTQYF.

J is TRBJ2-1 and V is TRBV5-6; 12 bases line up with TRBD1. CDR1 and CDR2 (germline): SGHDT, YYEEEE. V lost 1 base and J lost 8; bases outside the gene matches: 7. The CDR3 contains 16 residues. For the CDR3, the DNA is TGTGCCAGCAGCTTGCCCGGGACAGGGGGCTTGCATGAGCAGTTCTTC. Translating gives CASSLPGTGGLHEQFF.

The chain carries TRBV27 and TRBJ1-6; D gene uncertain. Germline values: CDR1 MNHEY, CDR2 SMNVEV (reference sequence). The CDR3 runs to 17 residues. The germline V and J ends were trimmed by 3 bases and 5 bases, with 17 bases remaining between them. The CDR3 loop is CASSFRELGRNNSPLHF. CDR3 coding DNA: TGTGCCAGCAGTTTTAGGGAACTAGGTCGGAATAATTCACCCCTCCACTTT.

This rearrangement joins TRBV28 to TRBJ1-2; the D gene is possibly TRBD1 (5 bases). Trimming cost V 6 bases and J 8 bases, with 19 bases left between them. CDR3 length: 14 amino acids. Germline values: CDR1 MDHEN, CDR2 SYDVKM. The CDR3 loop reads CASSPGTAPGGYTF. The CDR3 DNA reads as TGTGCCAGCAGCCCCGGGACTGCCCCGGGCGGCTACACCTTC.

The genes are TRBV3-1 (or the pseudogene TRBV3-2) and TRBJ1-3; D remains ambiguous. The CDR3 has 16 amino acids. Germline V CDR1 and CDR2: LGHDT, YNNKEL (reference sequence). The V gene lost 4 bases and the J gene lost 1 base, with 14 bases spanning the gap. In DNA form, the CDR3 reads TGTGCCAGCAGCCCTACCAGGCTCCTGTCTGGAAACACCATATATTTT. It yields the protein CASSPTRLLSGNTIYF.

The J gene is TRBJ2-7, the V gene TRBV7-9; TRBD2 might be the D (5 bases). V was clipped by 2 bases and J by 1 base, with 6 bases between them. Germline values: CDR1 SEHNR, CDR2 FQNEAQ (reference sequence). This CDR3 contains 13 residues. The CDR3 DNA reads TGTGCCAGCAGCTTACCGGGGTCCTACGAGCAGTACTTC. Translated: CASSLPGSYEQYF.

The chain joins TRBV6-1 to TRBJ1-6; 9 nucleotides match TRBD1. The germline V gene has CDR1 MNHNS and CDR2 SASEGT. V was clipped by 2 bases and J by 6 bases; unmatched bases: 5. This CDR3 is 16 amino acids long. For the CDR3, the DNA is TGTGCCAGCAGTGAAAAATGGGACAGGGTTAATTCACCCCTCCACTTT. This gives the protein CASSEKWDRVNSPLHF.

The chain is built from TRBV7-9 and TRBJ1-3; TRBD1 aligns across 8 bases. This CDR3 is built from 16 residues. V lost 5 bases and J lost 0; bases outside the gene matches: 6. The germline CDR1 and CDR2 sequences are SEHNR and FQNEAQ (reference sequence). This CDR3 reads CASSISQGVSGNTIYF. CDR3 bases: TGTGCCAGCAGCATCTCACAGGGGGTCTCTGGAAACACCATATATTTT.

This clone came up a few times. This chain uses TRBV5-4 with TRBJ1-5; 8 nucleotides line up with TRBD1. Germline V gene lookup returns CDR1 SGHNT and CDR2 YYREEE (reference sequence). This CDR3 comprises 14 residues. J was trimmed by 4 bases and V by 2 bases; bases with no gene match: 2. CDR3 bases: TGTGCCAGCAGCTTTCAGGGGGCGAATCAGCCCCAGCATTTT. Residues: CASSFQGANQPQHF.

The chain recombines TRBV5-1 with TRBJ2-1; 8 nucleotides line up with TRBD2. Germline V lookup: CDR1 SGHRS, CDR2 YFSETQ. V shed 0 bases and J 8 bases; nucleotides not matched to a gene: 16. The CDR3 has 18 residues. CDR3 region: CASSLDPLAAGVSDEQFF. CDR3 sequence (DNA): TGCGCCAGCAGCTTGGATCCCCTCGCAGCGGGAGTGAGTGATGAGCAGTTCTTC.

The genes are TRBV7-8 and TRBJ2-7, with 8 bases fitting TRBD1. The V gene end was trimmed by 0 bases and the J gene end by 7 bases; junction bases not matched to a gene: 8. The CDR3 is 15 amino acids. Germline-derived CDR1 and CDR2 are SGHVS and FQNEAQ. DNA for the CDR3: TGTGCCAGCAGCTTAGCGGCAGGGGGCTCTGGTGAGCAGTACTTC. Protein: CASSLAAGGSGEQYF. The full variable domain, completed using reference TRBV7-8 and TRBJ2-7, is GAGVSQSPRYKVAKRGQDVALRCDPISGHVSLFWYQQALGQGPEFLTYFQNEAQLDKSGLPSDRFFAERPEGSVSTLKIQRTQQEDSAVYLCASSLAAGGSGEQYFGPGTRLTVT.

The rearrangement joins TRBV6-5 to TRBJ1-5; maybe TRBD1 (6 bases). V was shortened by 7 bases and J by 7 bases, with 17 bases between the two germline ends. There are 14 residues in the CDR3. Germline-derived CDR1 and CDR2 are MNHEY and SVGAGI. The CDR3 bases are TGTGCCAGCACTCAGGGGCCGGGGGGACAGCCCCAGCATTTT. This sequence encodes CASTQGPGGQPQHF.

The chain carries TRBV18 and TRBJ1-3; D may be TRBD1 (5 bases). V was pared by 3 bases and J by 0 bases, with 9 bases between. The germline CDR1 and CDR2 sequences are KGHSH and LQKENI. The CDR3 contains 15 residues. DNA for the CDR3: TGTGCCAGCTCACCCAAAGACAGCTCTGGAAACACCATATATTTT. Protein: CASSPKDSSGNTIYF.

The chain has TRBV24-1 and TRBJ2-4; 7 bases are a match to TRBD1. The CDR3 totals 18 residues. Germline V gives CDR1 KGHDR, CDR2 SFDVKD. V was clipped by 2 bases and J by 7 bases; unmatched bases: 16. The CDR3 DNA reads TGTGCCACCAGTGATTCAGACAGGGTTACTCTAACACGGAACATTCAGTACTTC. This sequence encodes CATSDSDRVTLTRNIQYF.

This chain joins TRBV28 and TRBJ1-2; 8 nucleotides align to TRBD1. Trimming removed 0 bases from V and 9 bases from J; junction bases left unmatched: 12. Germline lookup yields CDR1 MDHEN and CDR2 SYDVKM. This CDR3 comprises 16 residues. The CDR3: CASSLWDTGQGRSYTF. In DNA, the CDR3 is TGTGCCAGCAGTTTATGGGACACCGGACAGGGTCGGAGCTACACCTTC.

The V call is TRBV27, the J call TRBJ1-2; TRBD1 is a possible D gene (6 bases). Germline-derived CDR1 and CDR2 are MNHEY and SMNVEV (reference sequence). This CDR3 region has 16 residues. With 5 bases removed from V and 8 bases from J, the gap between germline ends came to 24 bases. The DNA for the CDR3 is TGTGCCAGCAGTCTGTGGGGGGGGCAGCAGGCTCTCGGCTACACCTTC. Encoded protein: CASSLWGGQQALGYTF.

J is TRBJ1-2 and V is TRBV7-2; 8 bases agree with TRBD1. V was clipped by 8 bases and J by 6 bases; unmatched bases: 11. The CDR3 totals 14 residues. Germline CDR1 SGHTA, CDR2 FQGNSA. The DNA of the CDR3 is TGTGCCAGCTCCCCGGGACAGGTCCCGAATGGCTACACCTTC. Translated, it gives CASSPGQVPNGYTF.

The rearrangement uses TRBV11-3 and TRBJ1-3; TRBD1 agrees at 8 bases. The J segment lost 0 bases and the V segment lost 5 bases, leaving 6 bases of the junction unmatched. CDR1 and CDR2 (germline): SGHNT, YENEEA. This CDR3 has 16 residues. The CDR3 reads CASSARQGTSGNTIYF. Here the CDR3 DNA reads TGTGCCAGCAGCGCCAGACAGGGGACCTCTGGAAACACCATATATTTT.